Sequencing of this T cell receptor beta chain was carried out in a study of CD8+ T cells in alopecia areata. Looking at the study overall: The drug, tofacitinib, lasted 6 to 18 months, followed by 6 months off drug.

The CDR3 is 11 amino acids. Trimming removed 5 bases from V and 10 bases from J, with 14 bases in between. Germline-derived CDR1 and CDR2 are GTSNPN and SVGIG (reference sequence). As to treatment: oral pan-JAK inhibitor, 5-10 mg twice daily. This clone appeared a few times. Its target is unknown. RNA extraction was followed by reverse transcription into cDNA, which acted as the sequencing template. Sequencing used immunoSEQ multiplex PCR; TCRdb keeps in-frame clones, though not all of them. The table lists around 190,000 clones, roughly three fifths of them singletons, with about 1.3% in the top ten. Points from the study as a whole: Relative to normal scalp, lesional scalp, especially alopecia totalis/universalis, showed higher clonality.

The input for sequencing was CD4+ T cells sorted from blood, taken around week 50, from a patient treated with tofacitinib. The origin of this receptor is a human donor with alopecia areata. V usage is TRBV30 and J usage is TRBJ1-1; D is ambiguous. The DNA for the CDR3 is TGTGCCTGGGTACGAGAGGAGGTAGCTTTCTTT. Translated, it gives CAWVREEVAFF.